These 5 T cell receptor beta chains came from one sample sequenced in a study of OX40 agonist ivuxolimab in advanced cancers. Measured with immunoSEQ multiplex PCR; TCRdb has only the in-frame clones, and not every one. The sample lists some 70,000 clones; around nine tenths were seen once. Sequences were derived from CD4+ or CD8+ T cells sorted from blood, sampled in a trial of the OX40 agonist ivuxolimab. The receptor set was obtained from an adult with an advanced solid tumor such as melanoma, head and neck, liver or kidney cancer.

The chain recombines TRBV27 with TRBJ2-6, with D tentatively TRBD1 (6 bases). The CDR3 spans 15 residues. CDR1 and CDR2 (germline): MNHEY, SMNVEV (reference sequence). Trimming took 6 bases from V and 1 from J, leaving 10 bases between them. Written as DNA, the CDR3 is TGTGCCAGCAGGATCCAGGGGTCTGGGGCCAACGTCCTGACTTTC. Translating gives CASRIQGSGANVLTF.

The gene calls are TRBV9 and TRBJ1-3; a possible D gene is TRBD1 (5 bases). Germline CDR1 SGDLS, CDR2 YYNGEE. V was shortened by 4 bases and J by 1 base, with 9 bases between the two germline ends. This CDR3 has 14 residues. The CDR3 spells CASSTTASGNTIYF. Here the CDR3 DNA reads TGTGCCAGCAGCACGACAGCTTCTGGAAACACCATATATTTT.

V is TRBV28 and J is TRBJ2-5; a weak D match, TRBD1 (5 bases). The CDR3 loop spans 17 amino acids. Germline CDR1 and CDR2: MDHEN and SYDVKM. Trimming took off 2 bases at V and 2 bases at J, with 18 bases between the two ends. The CDR3 DNA reads as TGTGCCAGCAGTTTAACGTGGCCGAGACAGTCTCAAGAGACCCAGTACTTC. Its translation: CASSLTWPRQSQETQYF.

The chain combines TRBV25-1 with TRBJ2-3, with D tentatively TRBD1 (7 bases). In germline, CDR1 is MGHDK, CDR2 SYGVNS. There are 14 residues in the CDR3. Trimming took 7 bases from V and 1 from J, leaving 12 bases between them. CDR3 DNA: TGTGCCAGCACCAGGGGGGCTGGCACAGATACGCAGTATTTT. Residues: CASTRGAGTDTQYF.

This clone appeared a single time. This chain connects TRBV4-3 to TRBJ1-3; D remains ambiguous. The CDR3 is 16 residues long. Trimming removed 5 bases at V and 0 bases at J, with 14 bases between. Per germline, CDR1 LGHNA and CDR2 YSLEER. Here the CDR3 DNA reads TGCGCCAGCAGCACTTCGCTCAGAAGCTCTGGAAACACCATATATTTT. This translates into CASSTSLRSSGNTIYF.